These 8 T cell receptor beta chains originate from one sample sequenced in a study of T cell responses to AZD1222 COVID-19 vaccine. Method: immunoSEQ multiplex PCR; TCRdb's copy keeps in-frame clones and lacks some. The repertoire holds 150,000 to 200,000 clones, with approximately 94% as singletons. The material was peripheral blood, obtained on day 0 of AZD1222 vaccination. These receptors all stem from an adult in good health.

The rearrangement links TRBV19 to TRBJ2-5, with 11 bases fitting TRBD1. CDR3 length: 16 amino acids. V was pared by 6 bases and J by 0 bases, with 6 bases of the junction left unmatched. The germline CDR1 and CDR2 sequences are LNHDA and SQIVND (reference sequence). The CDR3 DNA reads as TGTGCCAGTAGCCCCCGGGACAGGGGGTACCAAGAGACCCAGTACTTC. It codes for CASSPRDRGYQETQYF. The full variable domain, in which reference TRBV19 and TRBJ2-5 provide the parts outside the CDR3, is DGGITQSPKYLFRKEGQNVTLSCEQNLNHDAMYWYRQDPGQGLRLIYYSQIVNDFQKGDIAEGYSVSREKKESFPLTVTSAQKNPTAFYLCASSPRDRGYQETQYFGPGTRLLVL.

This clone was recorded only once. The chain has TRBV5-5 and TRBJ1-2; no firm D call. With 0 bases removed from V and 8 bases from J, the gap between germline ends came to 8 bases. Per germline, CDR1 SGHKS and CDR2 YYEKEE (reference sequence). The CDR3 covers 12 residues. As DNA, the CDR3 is TGTGCCAGCAGCTTGGACTTAGGGGGCTACACCTTC. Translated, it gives CASSLDLGGYTF.

Here the CDR3 DNA reads TGTGCCAGCAGTTTATCAACTAGCGGGAGTTGGCAGACCCAGTACTTC. It translates to CASSLSTSGSWQTQYF. This chain joins TRBV28 and TRBJ2-5; 11 nucleotides line up with TRBD2. Germline V lookup: CDR1 MDHEN, CDR2 SYDVKM. The CDR3 length is 16 residues. After removal of 1 base from V and 6 bases from J, the junction contained 7 bases not matched to a gene.

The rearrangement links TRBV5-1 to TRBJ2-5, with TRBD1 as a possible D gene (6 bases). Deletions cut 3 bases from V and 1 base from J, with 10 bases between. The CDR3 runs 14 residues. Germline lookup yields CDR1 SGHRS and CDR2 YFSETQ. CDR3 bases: TGCGCCAGCAGCTCAGCAGGGGCCCAAGAGACCCAGTACTTC. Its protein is CASSSAGAQETQYF. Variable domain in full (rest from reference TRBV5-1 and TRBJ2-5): KAGVTQTPRYLIKTRGQQVTLSCSPISGHRSVSWYQQTPGQGLQFLFEYFSETQRNKGNFPGRFSGRQFSNSRSEMNVSTLELGDSALYLCASSSAGAQETQYFGPGTRLLVL.

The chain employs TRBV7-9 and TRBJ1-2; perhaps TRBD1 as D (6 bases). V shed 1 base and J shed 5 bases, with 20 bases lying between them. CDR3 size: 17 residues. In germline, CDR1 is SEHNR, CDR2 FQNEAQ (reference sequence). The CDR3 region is CASSLGVGHGKNYGYTF. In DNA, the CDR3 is TGTGCCAGCAGCTTAGGGGTGGGACACGGGAAGAATTATGGCTACACCTTC. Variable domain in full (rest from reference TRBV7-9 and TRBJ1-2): DTGVSQNPRHKITKRGQNVTFRCDPISEHNRLYWYRQTLGQGPEFLTYFQNEAQLEKSRLLSDRFSAERPKGSFSTLEIQRTEQGDSAMYLCASSLGVGHGKNYGYTFGSGTRLTVV.

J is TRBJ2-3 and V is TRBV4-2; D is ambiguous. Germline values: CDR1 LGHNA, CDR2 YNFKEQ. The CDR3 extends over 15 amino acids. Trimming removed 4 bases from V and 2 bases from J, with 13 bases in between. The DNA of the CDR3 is TGTGCCAGCAGCCGGGAAGATAGAACCACAGATACGCAGTATTTT. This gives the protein CASSREDRTTDTQYF.

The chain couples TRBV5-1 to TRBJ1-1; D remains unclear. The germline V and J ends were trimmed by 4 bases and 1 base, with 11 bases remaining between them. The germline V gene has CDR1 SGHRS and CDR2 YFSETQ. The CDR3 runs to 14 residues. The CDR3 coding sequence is TGCGCCAGCAGCCCGAGGGAGAGGAACACTGAAGCTTTCTTT. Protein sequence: CASSPRERNTEAFF. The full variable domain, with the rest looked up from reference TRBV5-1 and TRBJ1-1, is KAGVTQTPRYLIKTRGQQVTLSCSPISGHRSVSWYQQTPGQGLQFLFEYFSETQRNKGNFPGRFSGRQFSNSRSEMNVSTLELGDSALYLCASSPRERNTEAFFGQGTRLTVV.

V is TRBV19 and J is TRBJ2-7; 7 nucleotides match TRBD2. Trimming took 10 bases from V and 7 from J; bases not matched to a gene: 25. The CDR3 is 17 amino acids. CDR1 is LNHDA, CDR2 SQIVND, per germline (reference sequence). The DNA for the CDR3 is TGTGCCACCCCAACCCACAGACTAGCCGATCCCTGCCGTGAGCAGTACTTC. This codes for CATPTHRLADPCREQYF.